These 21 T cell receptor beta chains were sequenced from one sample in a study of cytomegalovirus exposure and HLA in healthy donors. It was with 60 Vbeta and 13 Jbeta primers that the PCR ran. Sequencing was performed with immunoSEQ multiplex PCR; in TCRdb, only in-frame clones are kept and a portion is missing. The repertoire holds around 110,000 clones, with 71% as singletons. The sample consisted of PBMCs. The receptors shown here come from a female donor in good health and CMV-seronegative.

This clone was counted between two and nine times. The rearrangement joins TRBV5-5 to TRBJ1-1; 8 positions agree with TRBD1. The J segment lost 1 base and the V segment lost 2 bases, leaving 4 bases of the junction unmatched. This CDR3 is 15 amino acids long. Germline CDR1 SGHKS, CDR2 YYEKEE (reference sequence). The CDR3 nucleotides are TGTGCCAGCAGCTTCAGGGGGCTGGGGAACACTGAAGCTTTCTTT. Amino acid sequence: CASSFRGLGNTEAFF.

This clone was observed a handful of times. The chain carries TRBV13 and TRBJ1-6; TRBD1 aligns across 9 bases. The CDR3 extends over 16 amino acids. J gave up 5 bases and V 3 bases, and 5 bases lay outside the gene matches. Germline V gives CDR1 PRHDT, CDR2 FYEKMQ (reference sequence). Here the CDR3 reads CASSFLGTGNNSPLHF. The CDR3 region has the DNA TGTGCCAGCAGCTTCCTCGGGACAGGGAATAATTCACCCCTCCACTTT. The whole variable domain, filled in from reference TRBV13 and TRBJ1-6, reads AAGVIQSPRHLIKEKRETATLKCYPIPRHDTVYWYQQGPGQDPQFLISFYEKMQSDKGSIPDRFSAQQFSDYHSELNMSSLELGDSALYFCASSFLGTGNNSPLHFGNGTRLTVT.

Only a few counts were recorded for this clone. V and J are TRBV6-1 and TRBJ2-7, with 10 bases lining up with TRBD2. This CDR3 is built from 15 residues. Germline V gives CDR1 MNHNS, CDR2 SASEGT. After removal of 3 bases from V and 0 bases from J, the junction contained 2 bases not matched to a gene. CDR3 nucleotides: TGTGCCAGCAGTGACAGCGGGAGGGCCTCCTACGAGCAGTACTTC. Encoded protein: CASSDSGRASYEQYF.

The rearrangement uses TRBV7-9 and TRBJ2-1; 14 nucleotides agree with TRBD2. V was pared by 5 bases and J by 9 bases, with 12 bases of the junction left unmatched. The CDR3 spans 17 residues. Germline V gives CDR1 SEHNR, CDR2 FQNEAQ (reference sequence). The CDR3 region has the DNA TGTGCCAGCAGCCTCGGGACCGGGACTAGCGGGAGAAGTGAGCAGTTCTTC. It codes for CASSLGTGTSGRSEQFF.

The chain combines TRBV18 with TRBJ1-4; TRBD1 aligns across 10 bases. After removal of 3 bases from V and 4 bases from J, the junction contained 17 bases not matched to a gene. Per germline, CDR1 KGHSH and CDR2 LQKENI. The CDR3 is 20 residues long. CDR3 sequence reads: CASSPYQTRDRGVVNEKLFF. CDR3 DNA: TGTGCCAGCTCACCGTACCAGACCCGGGACAGGGGTGTTGTTAATGAAAAACTGTTTTTT.

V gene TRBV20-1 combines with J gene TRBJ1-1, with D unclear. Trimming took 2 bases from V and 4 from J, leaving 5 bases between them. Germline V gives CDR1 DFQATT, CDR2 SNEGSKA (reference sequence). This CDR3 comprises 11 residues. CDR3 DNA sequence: TGCAGTGCTAGACGGAGCACTGAAGCTTTCTTT. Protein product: CSARRSTEAFF.

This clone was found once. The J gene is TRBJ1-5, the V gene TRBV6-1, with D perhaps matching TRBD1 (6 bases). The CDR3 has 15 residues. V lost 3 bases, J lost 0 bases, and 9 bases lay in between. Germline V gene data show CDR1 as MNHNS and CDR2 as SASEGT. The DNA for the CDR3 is TGTGCCAGCAGTGACCTAGGGGGTAGCAATCAGCCCCAGCATTTT. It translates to CASSDLGGSNQPQHF.

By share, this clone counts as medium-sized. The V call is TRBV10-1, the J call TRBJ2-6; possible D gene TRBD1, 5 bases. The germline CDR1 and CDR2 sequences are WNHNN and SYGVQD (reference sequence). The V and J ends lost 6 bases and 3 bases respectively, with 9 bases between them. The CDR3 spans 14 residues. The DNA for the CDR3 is TGCGCCAGCAGCCAGGGATATGGGGCCAACGTCCTGACTTTC. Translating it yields CASSQGYGANVLTF.

CDR3 residues: CASSFDSLYNEQFF. The CDR3 nucleotides are TGCGCCAGCAGCTTCGACTCCCTGTACAATGAGCAGTTCTTC. This sequence joins TRBV5-1 and TRBJ2-1; D gene unclear. Trimming took off 2 bases at V and 4 bases at J, with 10 bases between the two ends. The CDR3 is made up of 14 amino acids. Germline CDR1 SGHRS, CDR2 YFSETQ.

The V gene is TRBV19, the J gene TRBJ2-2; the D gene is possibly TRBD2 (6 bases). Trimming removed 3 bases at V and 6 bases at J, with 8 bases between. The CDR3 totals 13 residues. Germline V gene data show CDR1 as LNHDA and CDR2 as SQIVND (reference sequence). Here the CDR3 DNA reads TGTGCCAGTAGTATGAGGAGGGCCGGGGAGCTGTTTTTT. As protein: CASSMRRAGELFF.

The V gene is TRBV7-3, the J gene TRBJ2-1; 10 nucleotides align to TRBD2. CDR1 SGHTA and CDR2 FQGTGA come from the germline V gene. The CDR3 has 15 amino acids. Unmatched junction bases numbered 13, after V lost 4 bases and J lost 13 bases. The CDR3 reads CASSSGRTEREGQFF. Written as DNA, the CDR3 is TGTGCCAGCAGCTCCGGGAGGACCGAGCGGGAGGGCCAGTTCTTC. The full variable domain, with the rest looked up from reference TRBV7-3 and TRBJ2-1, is GAGVSQTPSNKVTEKGKYVELRCDPISGHTALYWYRQSLGQGPEFLIYFQGTGAADDSGLPNDRFFAVRPEGSVSTLKIQRTERGDSAVYLCASSSGRTEREGQFFGPGTRLTVL.

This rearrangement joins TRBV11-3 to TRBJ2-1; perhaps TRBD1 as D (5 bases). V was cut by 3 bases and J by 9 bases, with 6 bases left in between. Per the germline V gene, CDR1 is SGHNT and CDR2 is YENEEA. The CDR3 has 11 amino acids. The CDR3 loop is CASSFRVEQFF. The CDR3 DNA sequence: TGTGCCAGCAGCTTCAGGGTTGAGCAGTTCTTC.

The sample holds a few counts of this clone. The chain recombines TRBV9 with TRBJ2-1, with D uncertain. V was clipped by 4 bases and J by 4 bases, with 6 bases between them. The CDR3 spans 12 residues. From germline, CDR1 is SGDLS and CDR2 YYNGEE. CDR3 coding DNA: TGTGCCAGCAGCACCCAGTACAATGAGCAGTTCTTC. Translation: CASSTQYNEQFF.

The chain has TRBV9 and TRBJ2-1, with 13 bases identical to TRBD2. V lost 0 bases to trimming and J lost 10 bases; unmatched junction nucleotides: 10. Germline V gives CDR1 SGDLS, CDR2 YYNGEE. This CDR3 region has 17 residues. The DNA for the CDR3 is TGTGCCAGCAGCGTAGCCCCCGGGACTAGCGGGGCTATCGAGCAGTTCTTC. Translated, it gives CASSVAPGTSGAIEQFF. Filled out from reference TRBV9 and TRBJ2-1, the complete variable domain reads DSGVTQTPKHLITATGQRVTLRCSPRSGDLSVYWYQQSLDQGLQFLIQYYNGEERAKGNILERFSAQQFPDLHSELNLSSLELGDSALYFCASSVAPGTSGAIEQFFGPGTRLTVL.

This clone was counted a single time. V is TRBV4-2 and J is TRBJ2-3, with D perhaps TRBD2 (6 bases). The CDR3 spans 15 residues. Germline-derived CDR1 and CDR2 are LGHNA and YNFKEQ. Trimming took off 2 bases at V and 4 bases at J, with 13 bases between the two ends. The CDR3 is CASSQIGWGADTQYF. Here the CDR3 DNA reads TGTGCCAGCAGCCAAATCGGGTGGGGGGCAGATACGCAGTATTTT.

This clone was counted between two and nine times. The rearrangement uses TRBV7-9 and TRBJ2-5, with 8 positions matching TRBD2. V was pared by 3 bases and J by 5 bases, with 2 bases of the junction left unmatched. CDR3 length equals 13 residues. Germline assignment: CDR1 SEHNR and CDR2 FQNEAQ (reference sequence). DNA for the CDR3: TGTGCCAGCAGCTTGAGCGGGAGTGAGACCCAGTACTTC. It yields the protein CASSLSGSETQYF. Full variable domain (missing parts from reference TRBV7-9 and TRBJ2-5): DTGVSQNPRHKITKRGQNVTFRCDPISEHNRLYWYRQTLGQGPEFLTYFQNEAQLEKSRLLSDRFSAERPKGSFSTLEIQRTEQGDSAMYLCASSLSGSETQYFGPGTRLLVL.

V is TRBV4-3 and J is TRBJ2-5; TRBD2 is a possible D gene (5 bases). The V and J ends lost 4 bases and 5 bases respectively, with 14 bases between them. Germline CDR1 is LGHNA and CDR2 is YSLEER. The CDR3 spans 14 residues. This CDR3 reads CASSPLIGEETQYF. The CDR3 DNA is TGCGCCAGCAGCCCCCTAATCGGGGAGGAGACCCAGTACTTC.

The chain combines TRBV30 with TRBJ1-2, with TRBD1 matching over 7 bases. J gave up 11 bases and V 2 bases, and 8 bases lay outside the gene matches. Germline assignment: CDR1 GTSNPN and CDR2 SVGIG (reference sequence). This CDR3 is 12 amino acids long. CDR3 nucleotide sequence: TGTGCCTGGAGTACTTCGGACAGGTTTTACACCTTC. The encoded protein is CAWSTSDRFYTF.

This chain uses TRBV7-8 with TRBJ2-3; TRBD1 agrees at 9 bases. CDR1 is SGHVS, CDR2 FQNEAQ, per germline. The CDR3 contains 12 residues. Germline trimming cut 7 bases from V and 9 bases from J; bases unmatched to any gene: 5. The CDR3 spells CASKIGTGTQYF. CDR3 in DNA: TGTGCCAGCAAGATCGGGACAGGGACGCAGTATTTT.

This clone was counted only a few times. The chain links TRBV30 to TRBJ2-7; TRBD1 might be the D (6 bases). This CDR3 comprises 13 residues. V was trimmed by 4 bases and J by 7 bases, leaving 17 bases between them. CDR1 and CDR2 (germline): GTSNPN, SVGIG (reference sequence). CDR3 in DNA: TGTGCCTGGAATCAGGGGCTCGCTGGGGAGCAGTACTTC. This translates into CAWNQGLAGEQYF. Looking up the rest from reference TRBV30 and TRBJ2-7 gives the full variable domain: SQTIHQWPATLVQPVGSPLSLECTVEGTSNPNLYWYRQAAGRGLQLLFYSVGIGQISSEVPQNLSASRPQDRQFILSSKKLLLSDSGFYLCAWNQGLAGEQYFGPGTRLTVT.

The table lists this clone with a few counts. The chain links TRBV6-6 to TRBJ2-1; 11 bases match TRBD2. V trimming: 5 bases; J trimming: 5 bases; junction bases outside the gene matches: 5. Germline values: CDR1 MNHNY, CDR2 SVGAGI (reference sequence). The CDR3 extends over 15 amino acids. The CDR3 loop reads CASSIGTSGHNEQFF. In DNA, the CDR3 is TGTGCCAGCAGTATCGGGACTAGCGGCCACAATGAGCAGTTCTTC.